Listed here are 14 T cell receptor beta chains from one sample, sequenced in a study of blood T cell repertoires in COVID-19. Only in-frame clones appear in the TCRdb table, and some are missing; sequencing was by immunoSEQ multiplex PCR. The sample includes 150,000 to 200,000 clones, over 80% seen only once; the top ten take roughly 4.8%. Specimen: peripheral blood. The receptors were sampled from a man between 25 and 39 years old with COVID-19, enrolled during active disease.

J is TRBJ1-1 and V is TRBV18; 12 bases fit TRBD1. The CDR3 is made up of 15 amino acids. Trimming at V came to 8 bases and at J to 6 bases, leaving 10 bases not matched to a gene. Per germline, CDR1 KGHSH and CDR2 LQKENI. The CDR3 bases are TGTGCCAGCGGGACAGGGGGCCTCCCCAGGGCTGAAGCTTTCTTT. Protein sequence: CASGTGGLPRAEAFF.

Written as DNA, the CDR3 is TGTGCCAGCAGCTCCACAGGACACGGCTACACCTTC. This translates into CASSSTGHGYTF. The gene calls are TRBV7-9 and TRBJ1-2; D is possibly TRBD1 (5 bases). V shed 4 bases and J shed 8 bases, with 11 bases lying between them. CDR1 and CDR2 (germline): SEHNR, FQNEAQ (reference sequence). CDR3 length: 12 residues.

The gene calls are TRBV19 and TRBJ2-1; 7 positions agree with TRBD1. The CDR3 has 19 residues. The trim removed 4 bases at V and 8 bases at J, leaving 23 bases unmatched. CDR1 and CDR2 from the germline V gene are LNHDA and SQIVND (reference sequence). The CDR3 bases are TGTGCCAGTAGTAATTTCGGTCTCCCAGGGACAGTCCCACCGGATGAGCAGTTCTTC. Encoded protein: CASSNFGLPGTVPPDEQFF.

The gene calls are TRBV27 and TRBJ2-2, with 11 bases lining up with TRBD1. Per germline, CDR1 MNHEY and CDR2 SMNVEV (reference sequence). Trimming took 5 bases from V and 5 from J; bases not matched to a gene: 10. The CDR3 sequence is 17 residues long. CDR3 amino acids: CASSGSEGTGGTGELFF. The CDR3 DNA reads TGTGCCAGCAGTGGATCAGAAGGGACAGGGGGTACCGGGGAGCTGTTTTTT.

Concerning this clone itself: A clone one base away is much larger, so this may be a read error. The chain couples TRBV7-3 to TRBJ1-2, with TRBD1 matching 7 bases. This CDR3 is 13 amino acids long. CDR1 is SGHTA, CDR2 FQGTGA, per germline. Trimming took 5 bases from V and 5 from J; bases not matched to a gene: 5. The CDR3 nucleotides read TGTGCCAGCAGCGCCGGGACAGAATATGGCTACACCTTC. Translated, it gives CASSAGTEYGYTF.

J is TRBJ2-1 and V is TRBV5-4; D might be TRBD2 (7 bases). Per the germline V gene, CDR1 is SGHNT and CDR2 is YYREEE (reference sequence). With 3 bases removed from V and 0 bases from J, the gap between germline ends came to 13 bases. The CDR3 consists of 16 residues. CDR3 amino acids: CASSWGGLSSYNEQFF. The CDR3, as DNA: TGTGCCAGCAGCTGGGGGGGCCTTAGCTCCTACAATGAGCAGTTCTTC.

The chain is built from TRBV18 and TRBJ2-1; 12 nucleotides agree with TRBD2. Germline lookup yields CDR1 KGHSH and CDR2 LQKENI. This CDR3 is 18 amino acids long. Trimming removed 4 bases from V and 7 bases from J; junction bases left unmatched: 14. The CDR3 protein is CASSRGLAGSFLDNEQFF. Here the CDR3 DNA reads TGTGCCAGCTCACGGGGACTAGCGGGTAGCTTTTTGGATAATGAGCAGTTCTTC. Drawing the rest from reference TRBV18 and TRBJ2-1, the complete variable domain is NAGVMQNPRHLVRRRGQEARLRCSPMKGHSHVYWYRQLPEEGLKFMVYLQKENIIDESGMPKERFSAEFPKEGPSILRIQQVVRGDSAAYFCASSRGLAGSFLDNEQFFGPGTRLTVL.

This chain uses TRBV27 with TRBJ2-1, with D hard to call. This CDR3 region has 13 residues. V lost 3 bases, J lost 4 bases, and 7 bases lay in between. Germline values: CDR1 MNHEY, CDR2 SMNVEV (reference sequence). The CDR3 loop is CASSFGPYNEQFF. As DNA, the CDR3 is TGTGCCAGCAGTTTTGGGCCTTACAATGAGCAGTTCTTC.

This rearrangement joins TRBV9 to TRBJ2-7; a possible D gene is TRBD1 (5 bases). Per germline, CDR1 SGDLS and CDR2 YYNGEE. The CDR3 has 15 amino acids. The V and J ends lost 0 bases and 1 base respectively, with 11 bases between them. The CDR3: CASSVDPGKSYEQYF. As DNA, the CDR3 is TGTGCCAGCAGCGTAGATCCAGGGAAGTCCTACGAGCAGTACTTC.

The chain recombines TRBV6-5 with TRBJ2-7, with TRBD2 matching 7 bases. The CDR3 has 13 residues. With V trimmed by 10 bases and J by 3 bases, 9 bases remained unmatched. Germline V gene sequence: CDR1 MNHEY, CDR2 SVGAGI. The CDR3 DNA reads TGTGCCACCAGGGAGGGGCGGAACTACGAGCAGTACTTC. It translates to CATREGRNYEQYF.

J is TRBJ2-2 and V is TRBV7-9, with TRBD1 as a possible D gene (6 bases). With 3 bases removed from V and 3 bases from J, the gap between germline ends came to 8 bases. Germline V gene data show CDR1 as SEHNR and CDR2 as FQNEAQ (reference sequence). The CDR3 is 14 residues long. The CDR3 sequence is CASSLHRDTGELFF. The DNA for the CDR3 is TGTGCCAGCAGCTTGCACAGGGACACCGGGGAGCTGTTTTTT. Full variable domain (remainder filled in from reference TRBV7-9 and TRBJ2-2): DTGVSQNPRHKITKRGQNVTFRCDPISEHNRLYWYRQTLGQGPEFLTYFQNEAQLEKSRLLSDRFSAERPKGSFSTLEIQRTEQGDSAMYLCASSLHRDTGELFFGEGSRLTVL.

J is TRBJ2-2 and V is TRBV7-3; the D gene is possibly TRBD1 (5 bases). V was clipped by 1 base and J by 6 bases, with 12 bases between them. The CDR3 has 15 residues. Germline assignment: CDR1 SGHTA and CDR2 FQGTGA. CDR3 protein: CASSLSPGKAGELFF. The CDR3 DNA reads as TGTGCCAGCAGCTTAAGTCCAGGGAAGGCCGGGGAGCTGTTTTTT.

The chain joins TRBV2 to TRBJ1-5; TRBD1 aligns across 11 bases. With V trimmed by 4 bases and J by 11 bases, 16 bases remained unmatched. Germline V CDR1 and CDR2: SNHLY, FYNNEI. This CDR3 is 17 amino acids long. CDR3 DNA sequence: TGTGCCAGCAGTGGGCCGGGACAGGGGGGGATGGGAACGGCCCAGCATTTT. Its protein is CASSGPGQGGMGTAQHF.

In its sample, this clone was seen once. The chain joins TRBV2 to TRBJ1-1; D unresolved. V was cut by 9 bases and J by 0 bases, with 11 bases left in between. The CDR3 has 13 residues. Germline V gene lookup returns CDR1 SNHLY and CDR2 FYNNEI. CDR3 sequence (DNA): TGTGCCAGTCAGGAGAGGGTGAACACTGAAGCTTTCTTT. Translated, it gives CASQERVNTEAFF.